The entry below describes one TCR beta chain. This specimen belongs to a study of T cells after yellow fever vaccination. The CDR3 spans 14 residues. Between the trimmed V and J ends, which lost 4 bases and 0 bases, there was a span of 7 bases. Germline V lookup: CDR1 ENHRY, CDR2 SYGVKD. In TCRdb, the 5' RACE reads were re-called with MiXCR into one record per CDR3 protein. Found here are a few hundred thousand distinct CDR3 sequences, roughly 9% of them singletons; the top ten hold approximately 3.3%. This clonotype originated in a man in his late teens or twenties who received the YFV17D yellow fever vaccine. The V and J genes are TRBV10-3 and TRBJ1-3; the D is unclear. The sample here was CD4+ T cells sorted from PBMCs, taken 5 days after the yellow fever booster vaccination. The CDR3 region has the DNA TGTGCCATCAGTGTGCAGGCCTCTGGAAACACCATATATTTT. Translation gives CAISVQASGNTIYF.